The rows below give T cell receptor beta chains drawn from one sample of a study of Ad26.COV2.S vaccination and SARS-CoV-2 variants. Some clones are missing from TCRdb's copy, which holds only in-frame ones; the method was immunoSEQ multiplex PCR. The table has about 350,000 clones, about 89% seen once. The specimen was peripheral blood, collected in a trial of Ad26.COV2.S vaccine versus placebo. These receptors all come from a person aged 18-60 years who received the Ad26.COV2.S COVID-19 vaccine or a placebo. CDR3s include the opening cysteine and the closing phenylalanine or tryptophan.

V gene,J gene,CDR3 protein
TRBV4-2,TRBJ2-3,CASSPKQGSTDTQYF
TRBV18,TRBJ1-1,CASSSELGENTEAFF
TRBV4-1,TRBJ1-2,CASSQDHGQGWGYTF
TRBV9,TRBJ2-3,CASSGISTDTQYF
TRBV28,TRBJ1-5,CASSLGQVSNQPQHF
TRBV11-2,TRBJ2-7,CASSFSLTAYEQYF
TRBV7-9,TRBJ2-7,CASSLERQWHEQYF
TRBV4-2,TRBJ1-6,CASSQVKGSPLHF
TRBV7-6,TRBJ2-2,CASSLYQGAPGELFF
TRBV29-1,TRBJ1-2,CSVDRGGNYGYTF
TRBV15,TRBJ1-6,CATSRKGGSPLHF
TRBV10-3,TRBJ2-7,CAISAGTGYEQYF
TRBV27,TRBJ2-3,CASSFMVGAGADTQYF
TRBV13,TRBJ2-1,CASSLAGTPGAEQFF
TRBV19,TRBJ1-4,CASSADRDLNEKLFF
TRBV7-2,TRBJ2-7,CASSLVGGTHEQYF